This TCR beta chain was identified in a study of identical twins. CDR3 size: 13 residues. The germline V gene has CDR1 SEHNR and CDR2 FQNEAQ (reference sequence). V lost 8 bases and J 6 bases, leaving 16 bases between the germline ends. This clonotype was observed a few times. What it binds is not known. Findings of the study overall: Carriage of fewer insertions was seen in abundant cord blood beta clonotypes, whereas memory repertoires showed none. Researchers reported excess low generation probability among twin-shared out-of-frame alpha sequences.

TCRdb reprocessed the 5' RACE reads with MiXCR, giving one entry per CDR3 protein. The table includes 700,000 to 950,000 distinct CDR3 sequences, over 9% detected once. The same specimen was also included in a second study, on yellow fever vaccine responses in identical twins. From that paper: Twins' vaccine T cell responses were reported to seem partly convergent and partly personalized.

The chain uses TRBV7-9 and TRBJ1-1, with D perhaps matching TRBD1 (6 bases). The clonotype comes from a woman between 18 and 30 years old in good health. The sample taken for sequencing was PBMCs. The CDR3 coding sequence is TGTGCCAGCGACCAACAGGGTCGGTCTGAAGCTTTCTTT. Protein product: CASDQQGRSEAFF.